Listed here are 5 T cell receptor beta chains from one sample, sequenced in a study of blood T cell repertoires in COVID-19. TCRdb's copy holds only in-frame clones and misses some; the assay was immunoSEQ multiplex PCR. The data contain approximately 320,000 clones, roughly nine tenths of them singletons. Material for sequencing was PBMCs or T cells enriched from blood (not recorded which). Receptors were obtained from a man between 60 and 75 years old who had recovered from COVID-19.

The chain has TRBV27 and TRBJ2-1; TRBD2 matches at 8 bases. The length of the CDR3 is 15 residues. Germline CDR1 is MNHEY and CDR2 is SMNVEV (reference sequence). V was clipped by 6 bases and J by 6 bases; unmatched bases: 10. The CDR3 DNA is TGTGCCAGCAGGGGGGGAGCGGGAGAAGCCAATGAGCAGTTCTTC. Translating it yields CASRGGAGEANEQFF.

DNA for the CDR3: TGTGCCAGCAGTGTTAGCGGATACAATGAGCAGTTCTTC. Translation: CASSVSGYNEQFF. The genes are TRBV2 and TRBJ2-1; possibly TRBD2 for D (6 bases). The CDR3 covers 13 residues. CDR1 SNHLY and CDR2 FYNNEI come from the germline V gene. Deletions cut 4 bases from V and 4 bases from J, with 8 bases between.

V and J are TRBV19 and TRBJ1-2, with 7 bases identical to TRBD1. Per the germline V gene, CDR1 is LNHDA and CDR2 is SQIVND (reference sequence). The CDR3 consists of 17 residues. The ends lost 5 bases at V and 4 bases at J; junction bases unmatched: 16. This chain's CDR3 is CASSPYPIGTAGYGYTF. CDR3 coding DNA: TGTGCCAGTAGTCCTTATCCAATAGGGACAGCCGGCTATGGCTACACCTTC.

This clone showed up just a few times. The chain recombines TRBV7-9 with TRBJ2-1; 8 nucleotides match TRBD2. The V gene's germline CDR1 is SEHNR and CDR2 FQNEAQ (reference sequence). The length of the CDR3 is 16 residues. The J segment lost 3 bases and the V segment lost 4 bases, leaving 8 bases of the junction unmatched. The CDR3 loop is CASSSHGTSFYNEQFF. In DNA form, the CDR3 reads TGTGCCAGCAGCTCCCACGGGACTAGTTTCTACAATGAGCAGTTCTTC.

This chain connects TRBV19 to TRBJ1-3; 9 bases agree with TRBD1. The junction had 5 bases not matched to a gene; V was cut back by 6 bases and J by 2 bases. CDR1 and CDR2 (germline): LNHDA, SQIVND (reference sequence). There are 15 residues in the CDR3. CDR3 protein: CASRPGQGPGNTIYF. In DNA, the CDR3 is TGTGCCAGTAGGCCGGGACAGGGTCCTGGAAACACCATATATTTT. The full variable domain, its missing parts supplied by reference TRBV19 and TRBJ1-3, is DGGITQSPKYLFRKEGQNVTLSCEQNLNHDAMYWYRQDPGQGLRLIYYSQIVNDFQKGDIAEGYSVSREKKESFPLTVTSAQKNPTAFYLCASRPGQGPGNTIYFGEGSWLTVV.